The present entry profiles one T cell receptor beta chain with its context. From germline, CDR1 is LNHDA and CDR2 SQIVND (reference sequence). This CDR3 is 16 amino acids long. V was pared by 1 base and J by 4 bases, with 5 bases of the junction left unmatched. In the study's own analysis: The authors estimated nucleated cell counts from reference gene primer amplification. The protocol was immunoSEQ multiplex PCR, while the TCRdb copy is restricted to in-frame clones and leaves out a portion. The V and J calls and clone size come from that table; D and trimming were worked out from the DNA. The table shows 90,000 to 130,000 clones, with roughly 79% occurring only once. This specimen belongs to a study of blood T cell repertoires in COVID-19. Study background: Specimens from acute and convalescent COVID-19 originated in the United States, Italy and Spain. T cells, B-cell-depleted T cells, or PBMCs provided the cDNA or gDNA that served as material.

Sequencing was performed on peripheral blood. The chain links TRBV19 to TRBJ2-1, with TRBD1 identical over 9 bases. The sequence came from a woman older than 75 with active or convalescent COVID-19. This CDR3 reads CASSIGGTGLYNEQFF. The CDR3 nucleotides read TGTGCCAGTAGTATAGGTGGGACAGGGTTGTACAATGAGCAGTTCTTC. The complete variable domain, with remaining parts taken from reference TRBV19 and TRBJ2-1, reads DGGITQSPKYLFRKEGQNVTLSCEQNLNHDAMYWYRQDPGQGLRLIYYSQIVNDFQKGDIAEGYSVSREKKESFPLTVTSAQKNPTAFYLCASSIGGTGLYNEQFFGPGTRLTVL.